This T cell receptor beta chain appears in the sequencing data of a study of Tregs in tolerant kidney transplant recipients. Study findings and constraints: Few patients were studied, so findings need validation in larger groups. In tolerant patients, donor-specific Tregs outgrew total Tregs, suggesting antigen-driven expansion.

The CDR3 contains 14 residues. Trimming cost V 4 bases and J 0 bases; bases outside gene matches: 2. Germline V lookup: CDR1 GTSNPN, CDR2 SVGIG (reference sequence). A word on this clone: Its matching antigen is unknown.

Measured with immunoSEQ multiplex PCR; TCRdb has only the in-frame clones, and not every one. The data show 90,000 to 120,000 clones, roughly 90% seen once. This chain connects TRBV30 to TRBJ2-2, with TRBD2 matching 7 bases. This receptor was identified in a human donor who received a combined kidney and bone marrow transplant. Sequences were derived from CD4+ T cells from blood, sampled before the transplant. The CDR3 reads CAWKLAPNTGELFF. DNA for the CDR3: TGTGCCTGGAAACTAGCGCCGAACACCGGGGAGCTGTTTTTT.